This TCR beta chain was obtained from a study of early T cells in non-severe SARS-CoV-2 infection. Whole-study results and caveats: The study's VDJdb matching favored anti-spike CD8 responses and missed private and CD4 specificities.

This clonotype was observed a handful of times. Antigen specificity is unknown. V was cut by 6 bases and J by 6 bases, with 18 bases left in between. The CDR3 is 14 residues long. Germline V CDR1 and CDR2: KGHSH, LQKENI. TCRdb itself ran the 5' RACE reads through MiXCR, one entry per CDR3 protein. Of around 70,000 distinct CDR3 sequences in the sample, 12% were seen once. The sample consisted of whole blood. The receptor was isolated from an adult who was a healthcare worker with PCR-confirmed SARS-CoV-2 infection or an uninfected control (not recorded which). V is TRBV18 and J is TRBJ2-7; D might be TRBD2 (7 bases). The CDR3, as DNA: TGTGCCAGCTCCCTAGGGGGAGGGCCGAGCGAGCAGTACTTC. It is translated as CASSLGGGPSEQYF.